These 18 T cell receptor beta chains were all obtained from the same sample, sequenced in a study of blood T cell repertoires in COVID-19. Sequencing used immunoSEQ multiplex PCR; TCRdb keeps in-frame clones, though not all of them. This sample has tens of thousands of clones, with 77% found just once. The sample comprised peripheral blood. The receptors were gathered from a woman aged 70-85 years with acute or convalescent COVID-19.

The chain employs TRBV10-1 and TRBJ2-7; 10 bases match TRBD1. There are 15 residues in the CDR3. V was pared by 6 bases and J by 2 bases, with 7 bases of the junction left unmatched. The germline CDR1 and CDR2 sequences are WNHNN and SYGVQD (reference sequence). The CDR3 DNA follows: TGCGCCAGCAGAATTTCCGGGACAGGGGCCTACGAGCAGTACTTC. Encoded protein: CASRISGTGAYEQYF.

V is TRBV27 and J is TRBJ2-1; no firm D call. This CDR3 region has 13 residues. Germline V gene lookup returns CDR1 MNHEY and CDR2 SMNVEV (reference sequence). Trimming took 4 bases from V and 0 from J, leaving 4 bases between them. The CDR3 coding sequence is TGTGCCAGCAGTTCCCTCTCCTACAATGAGCAGTTCTTC. The encoded protein is CASSSLSYNEQFF.

The rearrangement joins TRBV27 to TRBJ2-7, with 8 bases identical to TRBD2. The CDR3 runs to 15 residues. The trim removed 5 bases at V and 6 bases at J, leaving 12 bases unmatched. Germline-derived CDR1 and CDR2 are MNHEY and SMNVEV (reference sequence). CDR3 protein: CASSLRTDAGGEQYF. The DNA for the CDR3 is TGTGCCAGCAGTCTCCGGACTGACGCGGGGGGCGAGCAGTACTTC.

The table lists this clone with a count of one. J is TRBJ2-3 and V is TRBV5-4; TRBD1 agrees at 8 bases. V lost 4 bases, J lost 2 bases, and 9 bases stayed unmatched. The CDR3 is 16 amino acids. Germline V gene sequence: CDR1 SGHNT, CDR2 YYREEE (reference sequence). The CDR3 loop reads CASSPGRDRFTDTQYF. For the CDR3, the DNA is TGTGCCAGCAGCCCTGGAAGGGACAGGTTCACAGATACGCAGTATTTT.

This clone was counted a single time. This chain links TRBV5-1 with TRBJ2-3, with TRBD2 matching over 11 bases. V shed 3 bases, J shed 2 bases, and the junction held 5 bases outside the gene matches. The CDR3 spans 16 residues. The germline CDR1 and CDR2 sequences are SGHRS and YFSETQ. The CDR3 sequence is CASSSGLAEFTDTQYF. The CDR3 DNA follows: TGCGCCAGCAGCTCGGGACTAGCGGAATTCACAGATACGCAGTATTTT.

This clone was seen a handful of times. The rearrangement uses TRBV6-1 and TRBJ1-6; D is possibly TRBD1 (6 bases). CDR3 length: 16 amino acids. Germline V gene data show CDR1 as MNHNS and CDR2 as SASEGT. Deletions cut 4 bases from V and 9 bases from J, with 19 bases between. The DNA of the CDR3 is TGTGCCAGCAGTGGGACAGTGCCCACAGGAGGTTCACCCCTCCACTTT. It codes for CASSGTVPTGGSPLHF.

Remarks on this clone: The same CDR3 can be traced to other DNA sequences in this sample. The rearrangement links TRBV28 to TRBJ2-7, with 8 bases matching TRBD1. The germline gives CDR1 MDHEN, CDR2 SYDVKM. The V segment lost 6 bases and the J segment 4 bases; nucleotides outside the gene matches: 11. This CDR3 region has 15 residues. Here the CDR3 DNA reads TGTGCCAGCAGACCCACTCGGGACAGGAGTTACGAGCAGTACTTC. This encodes CASRPTRDRSYEQYF.

This clone was seen more than once but under ten times. The CDR3 here is CASSIAGGRGYTF. For the CDR3, the DNA is TGTGCCAGCAGCATTGCAGGGGGCAGGGGCTACACCTTC. The rearrangement uses TRBV21-1 and TRBJ1-2; the listed D gene, TRBD1, was not tested against the DNA. TRBV21-1 is described as a pseudogene. This CDR3 comprises 13 residues.

The rearrangement uses TRBV10-3 and TRBJ1-1; 7 positions match TRBD1. Germline lookup yields CDR1 ENHRY and CDR2 SYGVKD. The V gene end was trimmed by 6 bases and the J gene end by 1 base; junction bases not matched to a gene: 5. The CDR3 contains 14 residues. This CDR3 is CAIRPGQTNTEAFF. The CDR3 region has the DNA TGTGCCATCAGGCCGGGACAGACGAACACTGAAGCTTTCTTT.

The gene calls are TRBV5-1 and TRBJ2-1; D gene ambiguous. The V and J ends lost 4 bases and 0 bases respectively, with 8 bases between them. This CDR3 has 14 amino acids. Germline CDR1 reads SGHRS; CDR2 reads YFSETQ. CDR3 sequence: CASSVESSYNEQFF. Written as DNA, the CDR3 is TGCGCCAGCAGCGTGGAGAGCTCCTACAATGAGCAGTTCTTC.

This clone was observed a handful of times. The chain uses TRBV10-3 and TRBJ1-1, with D tentatively TRBD1 (6 bases). The CDR3 totals 12 residues. The germline gives CDR1 ENHRY, CDR2 SYGVKD. The V and J ends lost 6 bases and 4 bases respectively, with 9 bases between them. Here the CDR3 reads CAIRQGSTEAFF. CDR3 in DNA: TGTGCCATCAGACAGGGATCCACTGAAGCTTTCTTT.

J is TRBJ1-4 and V is TRBV28, with a weak D call TRBD1 (5 bases). There are 15 residues in the CDR3. Germline V gene sequence: CDR1 MDHEN, CDR2 SYDVKM. V was pared by 5 bases and J by 2 bases, with 12 bases between. The CDR3 DNA follows: TGTGCCAGCAGTCCCCAGGGAGGGACTAATGAAAAACTGTTTTTT. It yields the protein CASSPQGGTNEKLFF.

CDR3 in amino acids: CASSQRQGETQYF. The CDR3 nucleotides are TGTGCCAGCAGCCAACGACAGGGAGAGACCCAGTACTTC. The chain couples TRBV13 to TRBJ2-5, with 7 nucleotides matching TRBD1. This CDR3 has 13 amino acids. Trimming took 5 bases from V and 4 from J; bases not matched to a gene: 4. The germline CDR1 and CDR2 sequences are PRHDT and FYEKMQ (reference sequence).

The J gene is TRBJ1-4, the V gene TRBV5-5; no clear D gene. V gave up 3 bases and J gave up 4 bases, with 19 bases separating them. The length of the CDR3 is 17 residues. Per germline, CDR1 SGHKS and CDR2 YYEKEE (reference sequence). CDR3 sequence reads: CASSSWGSGRDNEKLFF. CDR3 bases: TGTGCCAGCAGCTCCTGGGGTAGCGGGCGCGATAATGAAAAACTGTTTTTT.

The V and J genes are TRBV30 and TRBJ1-3; 7 bases fit TRBD1. Germline assignment: CDR1 GTSNPN and CDR2 SVGIG (reference sequence). The CDR3 covers 19 residues. V trimming: 3 bases; J trimming: 1 base; junction bases outside the gene matches: 18. Here the CDR3 reads CAWRGHSSGTAYSGNTIYF. The CDR3 coding sequence is TGTGCCTGGAGGGGGCACTCCTCCGGGACAGCCTATTCTGGAAACACCATATATTTT.

This chain links TRBV13 with TRBJ2-2, with 9 bases lining up with TRBD1. Germline lookup yields CDR1 PRHDT and CDR2 FYEKMQ (reference sequence). The ends lost 5 bases at V and 6 bases at J; junction bases unmatched: 10. This CDR3 region has 16 residues. The CDR3 spells CASSNPGQGYSGELFF. In DNA, the CDR3 is TGTGCCAGCAGCAATCCGGGACAGGGTTACTCCGGGGAGCTGTTTTTT. The full variable domain, in which reference TRBV13 and TRBJ2-2 provide the parts outside the CDR3, is AAGVIQSPRHLIKEKRETATLKCYPIPRHDTVYWYQQGPGQDPQFLISFYEKMQSDKGSIPDRFSAQQFSDYHSELNMSSLELGDSALYFCASSNPGQGYSGELFFGEGSRLTVL.

The chain joins TRBV10-3 to TRBJ1-2; TRBD1 might be the D (5 bases). There are 14 residues in the CDR3. In germline, CDR1 is ENHRY, CDR2 SYGVKD. V was shortened by 7 bases and J by 1 base, with 13 bases between the two germline ends. Here the CDR3 DNA reads TGTGCCATCAATACAGGAAACCATAACTATGGCTACACCTTC. It specifies CAINTGNHNYGYTF.

The chain uses TRBV28 and TRBJ2-5; D is perhaps TRBD1 (6 bases). Germline V lookup: CDR1 MDHEN, CDR2 SYDVKM. The CDR3 is 12 residues long. V dropped 8 bases and J dropped 0 bases, with 7 bases sitting between them. The CDR3 is CASQGYQETQYF. The CDR3 bases are TGTGCCAGCCAGGGGTACCAAGAGACCCAGTACTTC.